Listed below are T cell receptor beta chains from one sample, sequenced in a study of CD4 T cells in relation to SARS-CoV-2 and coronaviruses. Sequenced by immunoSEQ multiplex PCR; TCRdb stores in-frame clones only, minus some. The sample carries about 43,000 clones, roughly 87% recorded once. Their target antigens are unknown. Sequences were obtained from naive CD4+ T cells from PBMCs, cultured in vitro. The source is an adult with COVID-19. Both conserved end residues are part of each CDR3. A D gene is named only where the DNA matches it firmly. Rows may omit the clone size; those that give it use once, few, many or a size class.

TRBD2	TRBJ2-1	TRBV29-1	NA	TGCAGCGTTGAAGATCGACTGACTAGCGGGAATGATGAGCAGTTCTTC	CSVEDRLTSGNDEQFF
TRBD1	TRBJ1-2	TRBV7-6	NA	TGTGCCAGCAGTCGAATGGGACAGTCTAACTATGGCTACACCTTC	CASSRMGQSNYGYTF
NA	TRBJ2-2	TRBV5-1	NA	TGCGCCAGCACGATAGCGGAGATCACCGGGGAGCTGTTTTTT	CASTIAEITGELFF
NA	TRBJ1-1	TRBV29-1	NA	TGCAGCGTTGAAGGCGCGGGTCTCACTGAAGCTTTCTTT	CSVEGAGLTEAFF
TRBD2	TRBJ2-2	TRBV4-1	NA	TGCGCCAGCAGCCCGGGACTAGCGAGGACCGGGGAGCTGTTTTTT	CASSPGLARTGELFF
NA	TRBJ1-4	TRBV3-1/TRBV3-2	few	TGTGCCAGCAGCCACCCAGGTCGGGAGAATGAAAAACTGTTTTTT	CASSHPGRENEKLFF
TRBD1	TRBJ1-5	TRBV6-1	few	TGTGCCAGCAGTGAAGAGGGGACAGGGTATCAGCCCCAGCATTTT	CASSEEGTGYQPQHF
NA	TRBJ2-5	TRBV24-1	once	TGTGCCACCAGTGATCCCAGGGAACCCCTGGAGACCCAGTACTTC	CATSDPREPLETQYF
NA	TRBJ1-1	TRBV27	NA	TGTGCCAGCAGTTTATCTAGACAGGCTGAAGCTTTCTTT	CASSLSRQAEAFF
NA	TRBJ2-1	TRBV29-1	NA	TGCAGCGTTGATACCGCGCGCGGAAATGAGCAGTTCTTC	CSVDTARGNEQFF
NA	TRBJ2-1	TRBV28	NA	TGTGCCAGCAGTCCGCAGGGTTACTCCTACAATGAGCAGTTCTTC	CASSPQGYSYNEQFF
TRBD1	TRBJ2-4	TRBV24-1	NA	TGTGCCACCAGTGAGGACAGGGGTTTCATTCAGTACTTC	CATSEDRGFIQYF
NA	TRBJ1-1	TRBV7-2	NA	TGTGCCAGCAGCTTACGTCAACAGGGAGCTTTCTTT	CASSLRQQGAFF
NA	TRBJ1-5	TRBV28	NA	TGTGCCAGCAGTTTTTTGCAGCCCCAGCATTTT	CASSFLQPQHF
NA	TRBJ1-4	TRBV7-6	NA	TGTGCCAGCAGCTTAGGGGTGGCAGGGGTTACTAATGAAAAACTGTTTTTT	CASSLGVAGVTNEKLFF
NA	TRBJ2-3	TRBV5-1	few	TGCGCCAGCAGCTTGGTAGCCCAACGTGGGGATACGCAGTATTTT	CASSLVAQRGDTQYF
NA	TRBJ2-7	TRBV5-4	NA	TGTGCCAGCAGCTTCAACTACGAGCAGTACTTC	CASSFNYEQYF
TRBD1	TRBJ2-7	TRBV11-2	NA	TGTGCCAGCAGCGGGGACAGGGACCACGAGCAGTACTTC	CASSGDRDHEQYF
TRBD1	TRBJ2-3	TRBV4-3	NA	TGCGCCAGCAGCGACAGGGGAACCTCAGATACGCAGTATTTT	CASSDRGTSDTQYF
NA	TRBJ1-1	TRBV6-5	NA	TGTGCCAGCAGTTTATCGGGGGCTTACACTGAAGCTTTCTTT	CASSLSGAYTEAFF
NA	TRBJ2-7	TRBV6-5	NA	TGTGCCAGGGCACGGGGTCTCGAGCAGTACTTC	CARARGLEQYF
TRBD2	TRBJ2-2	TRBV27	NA	TGTGCCAGCAGATCCCCCGGGACTAAGAACACCGGGGAGCTGTTTTTT	CASRSPGTKNTGELFF
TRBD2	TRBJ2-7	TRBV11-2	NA	TGTGCCAGCAGCTTAGGACTAGCGGCGGCCTACGAGCAGTACTTC	CASSLGLAAAYEQYF
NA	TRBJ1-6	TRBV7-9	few	TGTGCCAGCAGCTTAGACGGCGGCTGGATGTATAATTCACCCCTCCACTTT	CASSLDGGWMYNSPLHF
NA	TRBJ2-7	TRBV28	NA	TGTGCCAGCAGTAGACCAGATCTCAGGTTATTCGAGCAGTACTTC	CASSRPDLRLFEQYF
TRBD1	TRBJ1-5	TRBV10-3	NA	TGTGCCATCAGTGGACAGGGGACTCAGCCCCAGCATTTT	CAISGQGTQPQHF
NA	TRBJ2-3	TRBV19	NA	TGTGCCAGTAGTCGAGATCGCACAGATACGCAGTATTTT	CASSRDRTDTQYF
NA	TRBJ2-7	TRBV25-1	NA	TGTGCCAGCAGCCCGGGGCACGATATCCTTTTGAAGCAGTACTTC	CASSPGHDILLKQYF
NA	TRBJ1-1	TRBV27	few	TGTGCCAGCAGTTCTGAAGTTAACACTGAAGCTTTCTTT	CASSSEVNTEAFF
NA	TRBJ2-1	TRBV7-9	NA	TGTGCCAGCAGCCCCCGGACAGATGAGCAGTTCTTC	CASSPRTDEQFF
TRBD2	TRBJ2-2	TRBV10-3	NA	TGTGCCATCAGTGAGAGAACTAGCGGGACGGCCGGGGAGCTGTTTTTT	CAISERTSGTAGELFF
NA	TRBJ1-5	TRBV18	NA	TGTGCCAGCTCAGCAGGGCCTTATAGCAATCAGCCCCAGCATTTT	CASSAGPYSNQPQHF
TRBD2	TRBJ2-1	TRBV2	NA	TGTGCCAGCAGACCGAATAGCGGGAGGGCCGACAATGAGCAGTTCTTC	CASRPNSGRADNEQFF
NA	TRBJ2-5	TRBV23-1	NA	TGCGCCAGCAGTCAACCCCAGAGGGCCACGGGGACCCAGTACTTC	CASSQPQRATGTQYF
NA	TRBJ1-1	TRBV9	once	TGTGCCAGCAGCGTAGGGCTGGGGTCGGGCGGGAACACTGAAGCTTTCTTT	CASSVGLGSGGNTEAFF
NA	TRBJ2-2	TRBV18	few	TGTGCCAGCTCACCGTGGACCGAGAACACCGGGGAGCTGTTTTTT	CASSPWTENTGELFF
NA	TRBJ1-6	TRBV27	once	TGTGCCAGCAGTTCCGGGGTGAGGGGAACTAATTCACCCCTCCACTTT	CASSSGVRGTNSPLHF
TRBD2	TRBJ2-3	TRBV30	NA	TGTGCCTGGACCTTTAGCGGGAGGGCCGATACGCAGTATTTT	CAWTFSGRADTQYF
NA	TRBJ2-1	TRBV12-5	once	TGTGCTAGTGGTACAGACTACAATGAGCAGTTCTTC	CASGTDYNEQFF
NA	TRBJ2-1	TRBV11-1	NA	TGTGCCAGCAGCACACTAACCCGGGGTGAGCAGTTCTTC	CASSTLTRGEQFF
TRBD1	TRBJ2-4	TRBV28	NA	TGTGCCAGCAGGCCACAGGGGGAACCCAAAAACATTCAGTACTTC	CASRPQGEPKNIQYF
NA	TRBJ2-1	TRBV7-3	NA	TGTGCCAGCAGCGCGGAGAACGGGGCCGCCCATCAGTTCTTC	CASSAENGAAHQFF
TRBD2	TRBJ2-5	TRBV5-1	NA	TGCGCCAGCAGAGCTTCGGCGGGAGCCCGGGAGACCCAGTACTTC	CASRASAGARETQYF
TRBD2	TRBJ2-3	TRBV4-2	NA	TGTGCCAGCAGCCCGCGAGCGGGAGCGGAAGATACGCAGTATTTT	CASSPRAGAEDTQYF
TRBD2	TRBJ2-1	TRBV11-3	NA	TGTGCCAGCAGCCTACGACTAGCGGGAGAAGGTGAGCAGTTCTTC	CASSLRLAGEGEQFF
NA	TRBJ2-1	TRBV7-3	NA	TGTGCCAGCAGCTTAAGGGGGAGCTCCTACAATGAGCAGTTCTTC	CASSLRGSSYNEQFF